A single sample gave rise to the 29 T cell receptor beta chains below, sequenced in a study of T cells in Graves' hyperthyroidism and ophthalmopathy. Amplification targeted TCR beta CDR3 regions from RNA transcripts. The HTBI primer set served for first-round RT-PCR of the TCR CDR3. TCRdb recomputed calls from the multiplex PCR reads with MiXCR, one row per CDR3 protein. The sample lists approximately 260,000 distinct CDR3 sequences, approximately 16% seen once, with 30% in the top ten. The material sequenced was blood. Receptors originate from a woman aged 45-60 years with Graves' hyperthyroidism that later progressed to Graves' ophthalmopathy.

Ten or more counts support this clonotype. The CDR3 nucleotides are TGTGCCAGCAGGCCCGCGGGGAACACTGAAGCTTTCTTT. Residues: CASRPAGNTEAFF. V usage is TRBV28 and J usage is TRBJ1-1, with D uncertain. The CDR3 sequence is 13 residues long. Germline values: CDR1 MDHEN, CDR2 SYDVKM. V gave up 6 bases and J gave up 1 base, with 9 bases separating them.

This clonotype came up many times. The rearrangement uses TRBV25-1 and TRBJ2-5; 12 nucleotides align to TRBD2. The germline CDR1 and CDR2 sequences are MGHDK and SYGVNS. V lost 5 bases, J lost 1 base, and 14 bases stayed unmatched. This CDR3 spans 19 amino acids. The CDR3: CASSLGLAGGPRIQETQYF. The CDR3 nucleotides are TGTGCCAGCAGTCTCGGCCTAGCGGGAGGGCCGCGTATCCAAGAGACCCAGTACTTC.

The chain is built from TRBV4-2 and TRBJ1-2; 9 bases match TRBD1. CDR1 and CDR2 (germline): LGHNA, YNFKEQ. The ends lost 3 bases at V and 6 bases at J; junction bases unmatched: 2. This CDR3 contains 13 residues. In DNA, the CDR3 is TGTGCCAGCAGCCAGCGGGACAGGGATGGCTACACCTTC. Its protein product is CASSQRDRDGYTF.

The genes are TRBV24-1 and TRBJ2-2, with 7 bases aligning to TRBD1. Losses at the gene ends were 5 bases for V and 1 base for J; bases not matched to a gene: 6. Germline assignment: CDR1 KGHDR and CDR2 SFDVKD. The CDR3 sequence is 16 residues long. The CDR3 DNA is TGTGCCACCAGTGGTAGGGGGCCGGGGAACACCGGGGAGCTGTTTTTT. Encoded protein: CATSGRGPGNTGELFF.

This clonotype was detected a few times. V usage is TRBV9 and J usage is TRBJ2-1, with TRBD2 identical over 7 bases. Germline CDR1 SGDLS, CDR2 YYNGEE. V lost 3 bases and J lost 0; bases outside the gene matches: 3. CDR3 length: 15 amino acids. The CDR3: CASSESGISYNEQFF. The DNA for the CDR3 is TGTGCCAGCAGCGAGAGCGGGATCTCCTACAATGAGCAGTTCTTC.

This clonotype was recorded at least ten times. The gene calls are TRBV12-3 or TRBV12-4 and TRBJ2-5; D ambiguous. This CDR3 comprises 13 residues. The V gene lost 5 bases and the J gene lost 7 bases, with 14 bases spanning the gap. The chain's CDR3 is CASSHGAVGTQYF. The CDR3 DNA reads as TGTGCCAGCAGTCATGGCGCCGTGGGGACCCAGTACTTC.

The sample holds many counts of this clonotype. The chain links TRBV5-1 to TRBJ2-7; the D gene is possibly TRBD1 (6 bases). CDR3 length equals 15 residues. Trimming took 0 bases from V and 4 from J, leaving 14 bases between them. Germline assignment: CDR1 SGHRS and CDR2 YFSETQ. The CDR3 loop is CASSLVPGEQYEQYF. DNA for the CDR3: TGCGCCAGCAGCTTGGTACCAGGGGAACAGTACGAGCAGTACTTC.

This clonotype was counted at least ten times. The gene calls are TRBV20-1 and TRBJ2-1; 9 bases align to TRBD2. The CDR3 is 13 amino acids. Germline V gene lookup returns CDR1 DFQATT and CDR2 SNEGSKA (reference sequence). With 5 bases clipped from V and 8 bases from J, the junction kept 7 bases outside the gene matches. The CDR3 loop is CSAGTSPWDEQFF. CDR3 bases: TGCAGTGCTGGGACTAGCCCTTGGGATGAGCAGTTCTTC.

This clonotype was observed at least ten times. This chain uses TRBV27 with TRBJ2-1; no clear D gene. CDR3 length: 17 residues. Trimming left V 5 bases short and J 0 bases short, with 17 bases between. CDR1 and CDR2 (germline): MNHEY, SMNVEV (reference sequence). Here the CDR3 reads CASSVNRALGSYNEQFF. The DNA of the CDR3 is TGTGCCAGCAGTGTTAACCGGGCACTGGGCTCCTACAATGAGCAGTTCTTC.

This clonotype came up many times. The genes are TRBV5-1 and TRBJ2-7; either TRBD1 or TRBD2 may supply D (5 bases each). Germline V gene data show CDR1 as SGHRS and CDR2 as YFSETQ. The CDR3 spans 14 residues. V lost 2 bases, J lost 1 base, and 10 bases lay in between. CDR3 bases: TGCGCCAGCAGCTTTACAGGAGGTTCCTACGAGCAGTACTTC. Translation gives CASSFTGGSYEQYF.

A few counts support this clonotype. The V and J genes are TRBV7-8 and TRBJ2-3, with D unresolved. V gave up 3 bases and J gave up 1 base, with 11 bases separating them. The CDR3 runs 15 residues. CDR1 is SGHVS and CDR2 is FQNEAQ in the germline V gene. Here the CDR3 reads CASSFHLLGTDTQYF. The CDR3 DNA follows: TGTGCCAGCAGCTTTCATTTGCTAGGCACAGATACGCAGTATTTT.

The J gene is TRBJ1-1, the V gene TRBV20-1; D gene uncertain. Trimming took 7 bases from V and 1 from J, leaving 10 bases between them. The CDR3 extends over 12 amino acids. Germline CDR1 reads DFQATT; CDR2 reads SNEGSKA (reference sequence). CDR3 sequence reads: CSGKTSNTEAFF. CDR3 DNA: TGCAGTGGTAAGACCTCGAACACTGAAGCTTTCTTT.

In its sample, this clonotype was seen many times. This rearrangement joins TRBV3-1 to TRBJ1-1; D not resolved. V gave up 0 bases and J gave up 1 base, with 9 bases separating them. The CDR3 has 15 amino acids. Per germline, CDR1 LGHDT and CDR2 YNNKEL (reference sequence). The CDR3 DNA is TGTGCCAGCAGCCAAGATTCCGGGAGGAACACTGAAGCTTTCTTT. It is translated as CASSQDSGRNTEAFF.

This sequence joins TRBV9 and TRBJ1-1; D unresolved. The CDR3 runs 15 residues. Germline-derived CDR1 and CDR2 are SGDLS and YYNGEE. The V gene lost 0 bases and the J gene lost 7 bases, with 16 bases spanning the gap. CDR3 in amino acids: CASSVDMGRTGEAFF. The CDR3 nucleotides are TGTGCCAGCAGCGTAGATATGGGGAGGACGGGTGAAGCTTTCTTT.

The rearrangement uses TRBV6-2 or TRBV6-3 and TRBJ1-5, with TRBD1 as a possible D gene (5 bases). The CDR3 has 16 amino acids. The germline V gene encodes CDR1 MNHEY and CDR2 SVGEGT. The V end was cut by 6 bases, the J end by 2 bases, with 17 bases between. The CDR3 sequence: CASSDRGVSGNQPQHF. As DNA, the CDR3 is TGTGCCAGCAGCGACCGAGGGGTATCGGGCAATCAGCCCCAGCATTTT.

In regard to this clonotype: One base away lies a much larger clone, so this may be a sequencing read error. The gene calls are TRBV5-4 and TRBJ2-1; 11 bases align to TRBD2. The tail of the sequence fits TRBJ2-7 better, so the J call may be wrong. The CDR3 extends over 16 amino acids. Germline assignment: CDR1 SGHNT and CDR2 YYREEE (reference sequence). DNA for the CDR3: TGTGCCAGCAGCTTGGATCTAGCGGGAGGAGGTAATGAGCAGTACTTC. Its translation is CASSLDLAGGGNEQYF.

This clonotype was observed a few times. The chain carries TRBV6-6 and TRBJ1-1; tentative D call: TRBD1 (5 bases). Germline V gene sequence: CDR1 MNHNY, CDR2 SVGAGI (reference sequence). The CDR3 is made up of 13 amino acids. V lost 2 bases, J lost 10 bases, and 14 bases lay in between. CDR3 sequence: CASSYGHLTGAFF. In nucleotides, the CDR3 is TGTGCCAGCAGTTACGGTCATCTAACAGGAGCTTTCTTT.

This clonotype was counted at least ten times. This chain's CDR3 is CAWRRRGSLNQPQHF. In DNA, the CDR3 is TGTGCCTGGAGGAGGAGGGGGTCCCTCAATCAGCCCCAGCATTTT. The V and J genes are TRBV30 and TRBJ1-5, with D possibly TRBD1 on 6 matching bases. V was cut by 3 bases and J by 3 bases, with 15 bases left in between. This CDR3 is built from 15 residues. From germline, CDR1 is GTSNPN and CDR2 SVGIG (reference sequence).

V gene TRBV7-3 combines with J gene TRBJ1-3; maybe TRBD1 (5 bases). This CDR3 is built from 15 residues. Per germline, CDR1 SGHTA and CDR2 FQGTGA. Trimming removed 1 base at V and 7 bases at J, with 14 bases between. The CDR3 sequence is CASSLKGQGPNTIYF. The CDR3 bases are TGTGCCAGCAGCTTAAAGGGGCAGGGACCGAACACCATATATTTT.

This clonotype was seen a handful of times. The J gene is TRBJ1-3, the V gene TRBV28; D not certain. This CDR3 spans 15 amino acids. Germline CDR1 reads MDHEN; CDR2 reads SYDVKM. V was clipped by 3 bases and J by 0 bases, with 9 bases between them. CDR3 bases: TGTGCCAGCAGTTTGAAACGGATCTCTGGAAACACCATATATTTT. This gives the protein CASSLKRISGNTIYF.

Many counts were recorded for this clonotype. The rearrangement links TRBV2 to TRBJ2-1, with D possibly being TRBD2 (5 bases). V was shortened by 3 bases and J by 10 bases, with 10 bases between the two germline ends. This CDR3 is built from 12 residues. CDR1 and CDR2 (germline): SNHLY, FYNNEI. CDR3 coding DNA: TGTGCCAGCAGTGATCTAGCACGGGAGCAGTTCTTC. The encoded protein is CASSDLAREQFF.

Written as DNA, the CDR3 is TGCAGTGCTAGATCCAATCCCCCAGGGAGCCCCTACGAGCAGTACTTC. Protein sequence: CSARSNPPGSPYEQYF. This chain joins TRBV20-1 and TRBJ2-7; D possibly matches TRBD1 or TRBD2 (5 bases each). V shed 2 bases and J shed 2 bases, with 19 bases lying between them. Germline V CDR1 and CDR2: DFQATT, SNEGSKA (reference sequence). The CDR3 sequence is 16 residues long.

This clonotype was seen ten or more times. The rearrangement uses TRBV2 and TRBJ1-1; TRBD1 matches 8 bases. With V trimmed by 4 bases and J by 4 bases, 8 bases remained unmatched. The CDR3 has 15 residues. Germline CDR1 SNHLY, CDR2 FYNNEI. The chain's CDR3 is CASSGFAGGSTEAFF. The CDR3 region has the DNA TGTGCCAGCAGTGGATTTGCAGGGGGCTCCACTGAAGCTTTCTTT. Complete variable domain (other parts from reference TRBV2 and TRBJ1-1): EPEVTQTPSHQVTQMGQEVILRCVPISNHLYFYWYRQILGQKVEFLVSFYNNEISEKSEIFDDQFSVERPDGSNFTLKIRSTKLEDSAMYFCASSGFAGGSTEAFFGQGTRLTVV.

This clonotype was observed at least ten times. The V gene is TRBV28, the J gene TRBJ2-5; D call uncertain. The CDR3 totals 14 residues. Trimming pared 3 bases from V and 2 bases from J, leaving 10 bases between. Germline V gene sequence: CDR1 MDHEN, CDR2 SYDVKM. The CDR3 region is CASSFLANQETQYF. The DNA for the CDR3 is TGTGCCAGCAGTTTCTTGGCCAATCAAGAGACCCAGTACTTC. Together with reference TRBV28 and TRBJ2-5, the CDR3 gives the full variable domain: DVKVTQSSRYLVKRTGEKVFLECVQDMDHENMFWYRQDPGLGLRLIYFSYDVKMKEKGDIPEGYSVSREKKERFSLILESASTNQTSMYLCASSFLANQETQYFGPGTRLLVL.

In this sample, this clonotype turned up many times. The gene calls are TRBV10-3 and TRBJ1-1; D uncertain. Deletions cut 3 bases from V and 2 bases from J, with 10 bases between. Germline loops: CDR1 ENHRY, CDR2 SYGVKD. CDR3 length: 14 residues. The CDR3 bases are TGTGCCATCAGTGACCCCGGGAGTAACACTGAAGCTTTCTTT. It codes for CAISDPGSNTEAFF.

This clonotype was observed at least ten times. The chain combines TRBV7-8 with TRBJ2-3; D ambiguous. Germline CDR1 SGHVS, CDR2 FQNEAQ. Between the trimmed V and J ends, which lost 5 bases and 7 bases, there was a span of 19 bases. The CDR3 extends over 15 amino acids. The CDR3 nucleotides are TGTGCCAGCAGCCCGAGGCGACTCTTGACAAATACGCAGTATTTT. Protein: CASSPRRLLTNTQYF.

CDR3 DNA sequence: TGTGCCAGCAGCCCACAGGGGGCGCGAGAAGAAAAACTGTTTTTT. This sequence encodes CASSPQGAREEKLFF. The chain recombines TRBV9 with TRBJ1-4, with TRBD1 matching over 9 bases. The CDR3 contains 15 residues. Trimming cost V 4 bases and J 8 bases; bases outside gene matches: 9. CDR1 and CDR2 (germline): SGDLS, YYNGEE.

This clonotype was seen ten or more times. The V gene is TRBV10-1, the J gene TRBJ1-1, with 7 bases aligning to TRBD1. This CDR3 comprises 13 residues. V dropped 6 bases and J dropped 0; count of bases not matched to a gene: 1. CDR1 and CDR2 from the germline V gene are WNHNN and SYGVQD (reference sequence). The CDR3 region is CASRDRLNTEAFF. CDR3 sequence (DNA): TGCGCCAGCAGGGACAGGCTGAACACTGAAGCTTTCTTT.

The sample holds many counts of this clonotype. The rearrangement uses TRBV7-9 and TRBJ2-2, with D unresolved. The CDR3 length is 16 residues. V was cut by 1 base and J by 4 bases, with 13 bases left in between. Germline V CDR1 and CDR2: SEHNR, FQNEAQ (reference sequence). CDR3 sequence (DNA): TGTGCCAGCAGCTTAGGTGGATCTGTAAGCACCGGGGAGCTGTTTTTT. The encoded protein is CASSLGGSVSTGELFF. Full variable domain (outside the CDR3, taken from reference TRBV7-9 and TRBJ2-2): DTGVSQNPRHKITKRGQNVTFRCDPISEHNRLYWYRQTLGQGPEFLTYFQNEAQLEKSRLLSDRFSAERPKGSFSTLEIQRTEQGDSAMYLCASSLGGSVSTGELFFGEGSRLTVL.